The sequence of this T cell receptor (beta chain) was determined in a study of shared clonotypes between healthy human individuals. Study results and caveats: Generally, naive subsets came out with larger estimated richness than memory subsets. Sample collection involved blood only; tissue repertoires are likely different.

V lost 3 bases and J lost 4, with 12 bases in between. The CDR3 sequence is 14 residues long. Germline loops: CDR1 SGHTA, CDR2 FQGNSA. Study donors comprised healthy, HIV-negative adults devoid of recent acute infection or vaccination. The donors, all of them Caucasian adults, lived in Nashville, Tennessee. As concerns this clone: Its specificity is not known.

Sequencing was performed with immunoSEQ multiplex PCR; in TCRdb, only in-frame clones are kept and a portion is missing. The table has approximately 2.3 million clones, 93% seen once; the top ten hold around 0.4%. The gene calls are TRBV7-2 and TRBJ1-1; D is unresolved. The receptor was isolated from a man younger than 35 in good health. Some clones in this sample may be carry-over from other donors' samples. The sample was naive CD4+ T cells from PBMCs. Subset given: CD45RA+ positively selected. The CDR3 nucleotides are TGTGCCAGCAGCTTGTATGGGGTCGGCACTGAAGCTTTCTTT. Its translation is CASSLYGVGTEAFF.